This T cell receptor (beta chain) was identified during a study of blood T cell repertoires in COVID-19. Study details: The United States, Italy and Spain provided the acute and convalescent COVID-19 samples.

The CDR3 consists of 15 residues. Trimming cost V 1 base and J 1 base; bases outside gene matches: 3. Germline V gene data show CDR1 as SGHRS and CDR2 as YFSETQ. Original handling: Reference gene primer amplification gave estimated nucleated cell counts. Sequencing used immunoSEQ multiplex PCR; TCRdb keeps in-frame clones, though not all of them. The V and J calls and clone size were taken over from that table, and D and trimming were inferred from the DNA. The top ten clones hold less than 9% of a sample with 350,000 to 400,000 clones, about 86% of them seen once. V gene TRBV5-1 combines with J gene TRBJ1-1; TRBD1 matches 8 bases. The sequence was collected from a woman aged 55-69 years with COVID-19, enrolled during active disease. Sequenced input: peripheral blood. CDR3: CASSLRGQGNTEAFF. As DNA, the CDR3 is TGCGCCAGCAGCTTGAGAGGACAGGGGAACACTGAAGCTTTCTTT.